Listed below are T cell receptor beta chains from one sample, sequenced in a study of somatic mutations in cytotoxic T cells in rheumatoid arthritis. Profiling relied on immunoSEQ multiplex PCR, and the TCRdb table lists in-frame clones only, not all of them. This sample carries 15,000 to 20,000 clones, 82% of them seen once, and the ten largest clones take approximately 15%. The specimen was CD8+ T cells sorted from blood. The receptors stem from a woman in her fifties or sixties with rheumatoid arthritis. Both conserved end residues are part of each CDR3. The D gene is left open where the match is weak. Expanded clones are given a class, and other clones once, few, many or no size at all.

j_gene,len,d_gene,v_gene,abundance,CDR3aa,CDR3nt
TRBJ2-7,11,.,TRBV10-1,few,CAVRPGFRQYF,TGCGCCGTCCGACCTGGATTTCGGCAGTACTTC
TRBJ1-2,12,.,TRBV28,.,CASSPDYYGYTF,TGTGCCAGCAGCCCCGACTACTATGGCTACACCTTC
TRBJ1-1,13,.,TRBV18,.,CASSHDRATEAFF,TGTGCCAGCTCCCACGACAGAGCCACTGAAGCTTTCTTT
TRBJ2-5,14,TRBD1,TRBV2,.,CASNGQVLQETQYF,TGTGCCAGCAATGGACAGGTCCTACAAGAGACCCAGTACTTC
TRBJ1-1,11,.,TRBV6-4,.,CASRSGTEAFF,TGTGCCAGCAGATCCGGGACTGAAGCTTTCTTT
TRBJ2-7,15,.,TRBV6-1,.,CASSEPPTANYEQYF,TGTGCCAGCAGTGAGCCTCCGACAGCCAACTACGAGCAGTACTTC
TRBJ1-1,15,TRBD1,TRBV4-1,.,CASSRAGQGSTEAFF,TGCGCCAGCAGCCGCGCGGGACAGGGTAGCACTGAAGCTTTCTTT
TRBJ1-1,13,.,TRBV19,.,CASSTSMNTEAFF,TGTGCCAGTAGTACCTCAATGAACACTGAAGCTTTCTTT
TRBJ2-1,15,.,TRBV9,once,CASSARGFSYNEQFF,TGTGCCAGCAGCGCTCGGGGGTTCTCCTACAATGAGCAGTTCTTC
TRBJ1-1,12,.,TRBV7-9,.,CASSWVNTEAFF,TGTGCCAGCAGCTGGGTGAACACTGAAGCTTTCTTT
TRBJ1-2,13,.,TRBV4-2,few,CASSYNQEDGYTF,TGTGCCAGCAGCTATAACCAGGAGGATGGCTACACCTTC
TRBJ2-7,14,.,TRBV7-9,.,CASSFEGGLYEQYF,TGTGCCAGCAGCTTCGAGGGGGGACTCTACGAGCAGTACTTC
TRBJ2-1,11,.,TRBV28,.,CASNKVDEQFF,TGTGCCAGCAACAAGGTCGATGAGCAGTTCTTC
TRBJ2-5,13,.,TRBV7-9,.,CASSLDGLETQYF,TGTGCCAGCAGCTTAGACGGGTTGGAGACCCAGTACTTC
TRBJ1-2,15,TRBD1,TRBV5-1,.,CASSSRDSSNYGYTF,TGCGCCAGCAGCTCCCGGGACAGCTCTAACTATGGCTACACCTTC
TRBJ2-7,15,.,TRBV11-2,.,CASSLGSLGSYEQYF,TGTGCCAGCAGCTTAGGTAGTCTGGGATCCTACGAGCAGTACTTC
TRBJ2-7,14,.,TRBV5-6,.,CASSLKGGTYEQYF,TGTGCCAGCAGCTTGAAAGGCGGAACCTACGAGCAGTACTTC
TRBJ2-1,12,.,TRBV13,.,CASSPGPSEQFF,TGTGCCAGCAGCCCAGGCCCCTCGGAACAGTTCTTC
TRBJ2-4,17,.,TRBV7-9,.,CASSRRAEGLDGNIQYF,TGTGCCAGCAGCCGCCGAGCGGAGGGGTTAGATGGGAACATTCAGTACTTC
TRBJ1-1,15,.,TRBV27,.,CASSLLGMMNTEAFF,TGTGCCAGCAGTTTATTGGGTATGATGAACACTGAAGCTTTCTTT
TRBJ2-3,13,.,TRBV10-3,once,CAISERDTDTQYF,TGTGCCATCAGTGAGCGGGACACAGATACGCAGTATTTT
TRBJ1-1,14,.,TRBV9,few,CASSVKGVGTEAFF,TGTGCCAGCAGCGTAAAAGGGGTGGGTACTGAAGCTTTCTTT
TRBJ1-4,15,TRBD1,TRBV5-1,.,CASSLDRGYGEKLFF,TGCGCCAGCAGCTTGGACAGGGGGTACGGGGAAAAACTGTTTTTT
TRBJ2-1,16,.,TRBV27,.,CASSLYSGDSYNEQFF,TGTGCCAGCAGTTTATATTCGGGGGACTCCTACAATGAGCAGTTCTTC
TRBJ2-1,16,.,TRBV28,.,CASSLSVVAPYNEQFF,TGTGCCAGCAGTTTATCGGTTGTCGCTCCCTACAATGAGCAGTTCTTC
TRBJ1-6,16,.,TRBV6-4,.,CASSDSKGTPDSPLHF,TGTGCCAGCAGTGACTCGAAAGGGACCCCGGATTCACCCCTCCACTTT
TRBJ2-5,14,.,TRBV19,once,CASSIWGSSETQYF,TGTGCCAGTAGTATATGGGGGAGTAGCGAGACCCAGTACTTC
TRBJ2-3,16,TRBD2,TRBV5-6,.,CASSSGLAGNTDTQYF,TGTGCCAGCAGCTCCGGACTAGCGGGGAACACAGATACGCAGTATTTT
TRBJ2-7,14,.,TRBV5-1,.,CASSYRGGSYEQYF,TGCGCCAGCAGCTACAGGGGGGGCTCCTACGAGCAGTACTTC
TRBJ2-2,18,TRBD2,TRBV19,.,CASSIASGGASGTGELFF,TGTGCCAGTAGTATCGCTAGCGGGGGGGCCAGTGGGACCGGGGAGCTGTTTTTT
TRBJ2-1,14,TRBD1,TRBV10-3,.,CAISEGTGDNEQFF,TGTGCCATCAGTGAAGGGACAGGGGACAATGAGCAGTTCTTC
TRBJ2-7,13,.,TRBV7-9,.,CASSLIGEYEQYF,TGTGCCAGCAGCTTGATAGGGGAGTACGAGCAGTACTTC
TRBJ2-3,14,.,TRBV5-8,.,CASSSGTSTDTQYF,TGTGCCAGCAGCTCAGGTACTAGCACAGATACGCAGTATTTT
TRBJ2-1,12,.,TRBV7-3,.,CASSLNHDEQFF,TGTGCCAGCAGCTTAAACCACGATGAGCAGTTCTTC
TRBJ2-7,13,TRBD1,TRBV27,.,CASRGGNVYEQYF,TGTGCCAGCAGAGGGGGCAACGTTTACGAGCAGTACTTC
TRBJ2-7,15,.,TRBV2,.,CASSEIDKTDYEQYF,TGTGCCAGCAGTGAAATCGACAAGACGGACTACGAGCAGTACTTC
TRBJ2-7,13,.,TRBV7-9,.,CASSPDDSYEQYF,TGTGCCAGCAGCCCAGACGACAGCTACGAGCAGTACTTC
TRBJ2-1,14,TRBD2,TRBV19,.,CASRAGGLYNEQFF,TGTGCCAGTAGAGCGGGAGGGCTCTACAATGAGCAGTTCTTC
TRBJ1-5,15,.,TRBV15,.,CATSRDRGKNQPQHF,TGTGCCACCAGCAGAGATAGGGGCAAAAATCAGCCCCAGCATTTT
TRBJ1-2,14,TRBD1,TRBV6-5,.,CASSLTGGSYGYTF,TGTGCCAGCAGTTTGACAGGGGGCTCCTATGGCTACACCTTC
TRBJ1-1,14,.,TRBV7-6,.,CASSWGQTNTEAFF,TGTGCCAGCAGCTGGGGGCAGACGAACACTGAAGCTTTCTTT
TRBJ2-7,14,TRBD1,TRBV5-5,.,CASSWTGGENEQYF,TGTGCCAGCAGCTGGACAGGGGGAGAGAACGAGCAGTACTTC
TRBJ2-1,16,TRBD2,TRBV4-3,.,CASSQEAGGQYNEQFF,TGCGCCAGCAGCCAAGAGGCGGGAGGCCAATACAATGAGCAGTTCTTC
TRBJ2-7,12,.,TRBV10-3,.,CAIRESAHEQYF,TGTGCCATCAGAGAGAGCGCCCACGAGCAGTACTTC
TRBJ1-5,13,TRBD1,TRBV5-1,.,CASSLDRGQPQHF,TGCGCCAGCAGCTTGGACAGGGGTCAGCCCCAGCATTTT
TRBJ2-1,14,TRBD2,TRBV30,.,CAWDTGTSNNEQFF,TGTGCCTGGGATACCGGGACTAGCAACAATGAGCAGTTCTTC
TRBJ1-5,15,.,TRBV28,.,CASSTEGGWSQPQHF,TGTGCCAGCAGTACAGAGGGCGGGTGGAGTCAGCCCCAGCATTTT
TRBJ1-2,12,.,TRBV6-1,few,CASSEVGYGYTF,TGTGCCAGCAGTGAGGTGGGCTATGGCTACACCTTC
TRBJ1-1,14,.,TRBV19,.,CASSRLGGNTEAFF,TGTGCCAGTAGCCGCCTGGGCGGGAACACTGAAGCTTTCTTT
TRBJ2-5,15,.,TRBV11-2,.,CASSLESGPLKTQYF,TGTGCCAGCAGCTTAGAAAGCGGACCTCTAAAGACCCAGTACTTC
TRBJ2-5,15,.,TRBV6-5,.,CASSYSAVRGETQYF,TGTGCCAGCAGTTACTCGGCGGTCCGAGGGGAGACCCAGTACTTC
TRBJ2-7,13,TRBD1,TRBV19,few,CASTQGDAYEQYF,TGTGCCAGTACCCAGGGGGACGCCTACGAGCAGTACTTC